This T cell receptor (beta chain) was sequenced for a study of cytomegalovirus exposure and HLA in healthy donors. At collection, donors were nominally healthy, but unrecorded immune exposures were probable. General study results and limits: The majority of TCR sequences were rare, yet some public TCRs appeared in many donors. Researchers left out some V segments, among them TRBV6-2 and TRBV6-3, as indistinguishable.

The PCR made use of 60 Vbeta and 13 Jbeta primers. Only in-frame clones appear in the TCRdb table, and some are missing; sequencing was by immunoSEQ multiplex PCR. The sample has 250,000 to 350,000 clones, around 86% seen once. To note about this clone: Its matching antigen is unknown.

The CDR3 runs to 16 residues. Germline CDR1 is SGHDN and CDR2 is FVKESK. After removal of 1 base from V and 4 bases from J, the junction contained 7 bases not matched to a gene. The TCR was taken from a man in his forties in good health and CMV-seropositive. V gene TRBV14 combines with J gene TRBJ2-3, with 8 bases fitting TRBD2. What was sequenced was PBMCs. CDR3: CASSQAPAGVPDTQYF. The CDR3 region has the DNA TGTGCCAGCAGCCAAGCCCCAGCGGGAGTGCCAGATACGCAGTATTTT.